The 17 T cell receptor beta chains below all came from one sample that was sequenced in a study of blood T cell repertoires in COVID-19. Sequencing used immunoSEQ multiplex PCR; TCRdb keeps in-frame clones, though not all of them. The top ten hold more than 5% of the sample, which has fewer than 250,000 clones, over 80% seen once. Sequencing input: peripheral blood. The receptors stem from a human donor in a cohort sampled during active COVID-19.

Here the CDR3 reads CASSTGLADVEDEQYF. The CDR3 DNA is TGCGCCAGCAGCACGGGACTAGCGGACGTGGAGGACGAGCAGTACTTC. The chain combines TRBV5-1 with TRBJ2-7; 11 bases are a match to TRBD2. Germline CDR1 is SGHRS and CDR2 is YFSETQ. The length of the CDR3 is 16 residues. J lost 5 bases, V lost 4 bases, and 11 bases had no gene match.

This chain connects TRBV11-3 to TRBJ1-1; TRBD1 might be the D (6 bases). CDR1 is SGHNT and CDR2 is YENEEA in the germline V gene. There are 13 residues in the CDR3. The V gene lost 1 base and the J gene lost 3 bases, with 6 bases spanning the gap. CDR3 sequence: CASSLAGDTEAFF. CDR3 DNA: TGTGCCAGCAGCTTAGCAGGGGACACTGAAGCTTTCTTT.

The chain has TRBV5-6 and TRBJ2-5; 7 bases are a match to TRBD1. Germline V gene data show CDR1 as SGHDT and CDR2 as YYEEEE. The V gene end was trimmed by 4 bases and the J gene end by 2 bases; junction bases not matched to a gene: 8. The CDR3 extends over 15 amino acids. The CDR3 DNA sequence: TGTGCCAGCAGCCCGGCCCCCAGGGGGCAAGAGACCCAGTACTTC. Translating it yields CASSPAPRGQETQYF.

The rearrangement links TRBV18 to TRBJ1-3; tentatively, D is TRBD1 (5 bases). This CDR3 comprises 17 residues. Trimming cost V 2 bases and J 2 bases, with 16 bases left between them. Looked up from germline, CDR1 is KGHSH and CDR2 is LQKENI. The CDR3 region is CASSPKAASGTGNTIYF. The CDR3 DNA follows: TGTGCCAGCTCACCAAAGGCCGCCTCAGGGACTGGAAACACCATATATTTT.

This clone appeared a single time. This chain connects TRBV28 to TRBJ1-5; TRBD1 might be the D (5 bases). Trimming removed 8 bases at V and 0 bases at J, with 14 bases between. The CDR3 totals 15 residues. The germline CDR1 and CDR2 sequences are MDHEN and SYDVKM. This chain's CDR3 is CASRGVKISNQPQHF. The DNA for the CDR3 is TGTGCCAGCCGGGGGGTTAAAATTAGCAATCAGCCCCAGCATTTT.

The CDR3 sequence: CASSPGQGRSEQYF. CDR3 nucleotide sequence: TGTGCCAGCAGCCCTGGACAGGGTAGGAGCGAGCAGTACTTC. The chain uses TRBV7-9 and TRBJ2-7; TRBD1 agrees at 8 bases. The CDR3 spans 14 residues. Unmatched junction bases numbered 9, after V lost 5 bases and J lost 6 bases. The germline V gene has CDR1 SEHNR and CDR2 FQNEAQ (reference sequence).

For the CDR3, the DNA is TGTGCCAGCAGCACCGGACAGCAAGAGACCCAGTACTTC. Its protein is CASSTGQQETQYF. This rearrangement joins TRBV7-2 to TRBJ2-5, with D possibly matching TRBD1 (6 bases). The germline V gene encodes CDR1 SGHTA and CDR2 FQGNSA. V dropped 5 bases and J dropped 2 bases, with 9 bases sitting between them. The CDR3 runs to 13 residues.

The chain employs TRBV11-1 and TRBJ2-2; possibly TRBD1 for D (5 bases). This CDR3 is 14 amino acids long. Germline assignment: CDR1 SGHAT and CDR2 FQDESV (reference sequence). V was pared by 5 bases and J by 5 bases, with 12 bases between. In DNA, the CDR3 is TGTGCCAGCAGCCTTGTGACAGATACCGGGGAGCTGTTTTTT. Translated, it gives CASSLVTDTGELFF. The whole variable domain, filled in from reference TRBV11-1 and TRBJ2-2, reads EAEVAQSPRYKITEKSQAVAFWCDPISGHATLYWYRQILGQGPELLVQFQDESVVDDSQLPKDRFSAERLKGVDSTLKIQPAELGDSAMYLCASSLVTDTGELFFGEGSRLTVL.

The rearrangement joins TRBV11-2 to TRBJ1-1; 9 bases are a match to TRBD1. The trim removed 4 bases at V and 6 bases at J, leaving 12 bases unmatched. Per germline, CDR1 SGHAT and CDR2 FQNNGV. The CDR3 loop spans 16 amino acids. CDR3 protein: CASSSRQGGLAAEAFF. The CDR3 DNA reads TGTGCCAGCAGCTCCCGACAGGGGGGTTTAGCCGCTGAAGCTTTCTTT.

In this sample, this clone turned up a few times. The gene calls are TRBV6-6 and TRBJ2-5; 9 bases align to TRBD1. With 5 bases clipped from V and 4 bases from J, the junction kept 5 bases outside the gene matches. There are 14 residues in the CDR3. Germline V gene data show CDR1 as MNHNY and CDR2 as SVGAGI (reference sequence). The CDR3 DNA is TGTGCCAGCAGTCAAAACAGGGGGCCAGAGACCCAGTACTTC. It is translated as CASSQNRGPETQYF.

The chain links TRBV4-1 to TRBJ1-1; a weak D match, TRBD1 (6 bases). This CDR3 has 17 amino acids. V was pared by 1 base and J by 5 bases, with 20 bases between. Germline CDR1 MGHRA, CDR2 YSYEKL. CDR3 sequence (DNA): TGCGCCAGCAGCCAAGGCAGGGGCGTGGGGTTGGGAACTGAAGCTTTCTTT. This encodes CASSQGRGVGLGTEAFF.

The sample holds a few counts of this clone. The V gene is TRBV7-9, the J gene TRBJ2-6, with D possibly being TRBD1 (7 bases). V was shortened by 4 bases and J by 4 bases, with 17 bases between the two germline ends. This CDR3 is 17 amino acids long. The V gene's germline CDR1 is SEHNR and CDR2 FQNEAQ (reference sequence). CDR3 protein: CASSSRTTGVGANVLTF. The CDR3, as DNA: TGTGCCAGCAGCTCACGGACTACAGGGGTCGGGGCCAACGTCCTGACTTTC. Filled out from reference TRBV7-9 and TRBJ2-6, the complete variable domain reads DTGVSQNPRHKITKRGQNVTFRCDPISEHNRLYWYRQTLGQGPEFLTYFQNEAQLEKSRLLSDRFSAERPKGSFSTLEIQRTEQGDSAMYLCASSSRTTGVGANVLTFGAGSRLTVL.

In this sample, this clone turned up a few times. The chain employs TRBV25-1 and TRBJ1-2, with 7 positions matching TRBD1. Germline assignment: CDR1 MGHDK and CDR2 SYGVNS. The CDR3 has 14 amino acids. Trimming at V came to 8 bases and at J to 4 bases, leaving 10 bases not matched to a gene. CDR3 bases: TGTGCCAGCGCTAAGTCGGGACAGCCCTATGGCTACACCTTC. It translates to CASAKSGQPYGYTF.

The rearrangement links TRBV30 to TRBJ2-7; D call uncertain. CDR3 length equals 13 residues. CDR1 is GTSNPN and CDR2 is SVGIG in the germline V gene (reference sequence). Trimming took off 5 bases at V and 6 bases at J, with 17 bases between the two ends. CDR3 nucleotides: TGTGCCTGGGCCCTATCACCTACCGGCGAGCAGTACTTC. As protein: CAWALSPTGEQYF.

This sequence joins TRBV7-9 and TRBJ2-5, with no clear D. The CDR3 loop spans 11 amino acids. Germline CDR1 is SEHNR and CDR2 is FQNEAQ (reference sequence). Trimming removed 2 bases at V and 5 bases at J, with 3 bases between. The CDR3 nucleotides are TGTGCCAGCAGCTTAACTGAGACCCAGTACTTC. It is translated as CASSLTETQYF. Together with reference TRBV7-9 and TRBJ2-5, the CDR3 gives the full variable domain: DTGVSQNPRHKITKRGQNVTFRCDPISEHNRLYWYRQTLGQGPEFLTYFQNEAQLEKSRLLSDRFSAERPKGSFSTLEIQRTEQGDSAMYLCASSLTETQYFGPGTRLLVL.

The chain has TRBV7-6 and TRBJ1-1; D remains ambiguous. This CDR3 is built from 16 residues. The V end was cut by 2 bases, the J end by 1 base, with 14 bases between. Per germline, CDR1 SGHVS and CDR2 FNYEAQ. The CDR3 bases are TGTGCCAGCAGCTTAAGATTGGCTAGCCCGAACACTGAAGCTTTCTTT. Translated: CASSLRLASPNTEAFF.

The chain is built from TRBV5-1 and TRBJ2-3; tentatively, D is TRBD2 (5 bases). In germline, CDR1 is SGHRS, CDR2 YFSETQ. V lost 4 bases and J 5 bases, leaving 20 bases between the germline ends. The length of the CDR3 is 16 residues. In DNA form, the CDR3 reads TGCGCCAGCAGCCCCGGCATCGGGGTTTTGGTAGATACGCAGTATTTT. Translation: CASSPGIGVLVDTQYF.